This T cell receptor beta chain derives from a study of Ad26.COV2.S vaccination and SARS-CoV-2 variants. Study overall: The trial was COV1001 and the donor's arm was Ad26.COV2.S.

V was cut by 7 bases and J by 5 bases, with 19 bases left in between. Per germline, CDR1 MGHDK and CDR2 SYGVNS. This CDR3 has 15 amino acids. Some clones are missing from TCRdb's copy, which holds only in-frame ones; the method was immunoSEQ multiplex PCR. The sample consists of about 350,000 clones, around 84% of them appearing once. Treatment: 15 to 20 received Ad26.COV2.S at low or high dose, single or two shots; several received placebo; per-sample allocation not given. Sampling was performed 63 days after the first vaccine or placebo injection. Study-wide points: Considerable breadth of spike-specific CD8+ and CD4+ T cell responses has reportedly been documented following vaccination. Spike-specific TCR breadth was greater after Ad26.COV2.S than placebo.

Notes on this clone: Its cognate antigen is unknown.

This sample comprised peripheral blood, obtained in a trial of Ad26.COV2.S vaccine versus placebo. This receptor was obtained from a person between 18 and 59 years old who received the Ad26.COV2.S COVID-19 vaccine or a placebo. The chain recombines TRBV25-1 with TRBJ2-3, with D perhaps TRBD2 (6 bases). The CDR3 loop reads CASTHPKEGIDTQYF. CDR3 nucleotides: TGTGCCAGCACCCATCCAAAGGAGGGAATAGATACGCAGTATTTT.